The 20 T cell receptor beta chains below come from one sample, sequenced in a study of lymphopenia after photon versus proton radiotherapy. Profiling relied on immunoSEQ multiplex PCR, and the TCRdb table lists in-frame clones only, not all of them. This sample has roughly 58,000 clones; about nine tenths occur once, and the top ten carry about 13%. Sequenced material: peripheral blood, taken from a patient treated with proton-based radiotherapy. The receptors were gathered from a man of 80 years or more with esophageal cancer.

Remarks on this clone: The identical CDR3 is also encoded by other nucleotide sequences in the sample. The V call is TRBV9, the J call TRBJ2-1; 7 bases map to TRBD2. The trim removed 0 bases at V and 4 bases at J, leaving 4 bases unmatched. There are 15 residues in the CDR3. Germline assignment: CDR1 SGDLS and CDR2 YYNGEE. In DNA form, the CDR3 reads TGTGCCAGCAGCGTAGGCCTAGCGGAGTACAATGAGCAGTTCTTC. This codes for CASSVGLAEYNEQFF.

The chain uses TRBV23-1 and TRBJ1-3; TRBD1 matches 8 bases. TRBV23-1 counts as an open reading frame of uncertain function. The CDR3 loop spans 17 amino acids. V was clipped by 0 bases and J by 1 base; unmatched bases: 5. For the CDR3, the DNA is TGCGCCAGCAGTCAATCGACAGGGGTTTCTTCTGGAAACACCATATATTTT. It codes for CASSQSTGVSSGNTIYF.

The J gene is TRBJ1-1, the V gene TRBV6-5; D is perhaps TRBD1 (5 bases). CDR1 and CDR2 (germline): MNHEY, SVGAGI. The CDR3 extends over 14 amino acids. V was shortened by 5 bases and J by 4 bases, with 14 bases between the two germline ends. CDR3 amino acids: CASSGRVRGTEAFF. The CDR3 coding sequence is TGTGCCAGCAGTGGCCGGGTAAGGGGCACTGAAGCTTTCTTT.

The chain employs TRBV13 and TRBJ1-3; no clear D. V was clipped by 6 bases and J by 0 bases, with 9 bases between them. The CDR3 runs 14 residues. Germline-derived CDR1 and CDR2 are PRHDT and FYEKMQ (reference sequence). For the CDR3, the DNA is TGTGCCAGCAGTTTTGTGGGCTCTGGAAACACCATATATTTT. This sequence encodes CASSFVGSGNTIYF.

The gene calls are TRBV7-3 and TRBJ2-5; D is undetermined. Germline lookup yields CDR1 SGHTA and CDR2 FQGTGA. V lost 5 bases, J lost 5 bases, and 12 bases lay in between. The CDR3 sequence is 13 residues long. The CDR3 DNA is TGTGCCAGCAGCCCGACGGATGGTGAGACCCAGTACTTC. It codes for CASSPTDGETQYF. The full variable domain, its missing parts supplied by reference TRBV7-3 and TRBJ2-5, is GAGVSQTPSNKVTEKGKYVELRCDPISGHTALYWYRQSLGQGPEFLIYFQGTGAADDSGLPNDRFFAVRPEGSVSTLKIQRTERGDSAVYLCASSPTDGETQYFGPGTRLLVL.

V gene TRBV10-1 combines with J gene TRBJ2-4, with a possible D match to TRBD1 (5 bases). V was clipped by 0 bases and J by 0 bases, with 9 bases between them. This CDR3 region has 16 residues. Germline lookup yields CDR1 WNHNN and CDR2 SYGVQD (reference sequence). The CDR3 sequence: CASSESGDLAKNIQYF. As DNA, the CDR3 is TGCGCCAGCAGTGAGTCAGGGGATTTAGCCAAAAACATTCAGTACTTC.

The rearrangement links TRBV7-2 to TRBJ1-4, with TRBD1 as a possible D gene (6 bases). Germline CDR1 and CDR2: SGHTA and FQGNSA. The V and J ends lost 5 bases and 8 bases respectively, with 18 bases between them. This CDR3 is built from 15 residues. The CDR3 spells CASSPASQGGEKLFF. CDR3 bases: TGTGCCAGCAGCCCCGCTTCACAGGGTGGCGAAAAACTGTTTTTT.

The V and J genes are TRBV7-2 and TRBJ2-1, with 8 bases that match TRBD1. The CDR3 consists of 14 residues. V lost 2 bases to trimming and J lost 4 bases; unmatched junction nucleotides: 1. Germline CDR1 reads SGHTA; CDR2 reads FQGNSA. The CDR3 region is CASSLWDRYNEQFF. The CDR3 bases are TGTGCCAGCAGCTTATGGGACAGGTACAATGAGCAGTTCTTC.

The CDR3 loop is CASSSGTGGIPYEQYF. For the CDR3, the DNA is TGTGCCAGCAGTTCGGGGACAGGGGGAATTCCCTACGAGCAGTACTTC. The V and J genes are TRBV6-5 and TRBJ2-7; 11 nucleotides align to TRBD1. This CDR3 is 16 amino acids long. V lost 4 bases to trimming and J lost 2 bases; unmatched junction nucleotides: 7. Germline loops: CDR1 MNHEY, CDR2 SVGAGI.

The chain recombines TRBV5-1 with TRBJ1-1; a weak D match, TRBD1 (5 bases). This CDR3 spans 11 amino acids. The germline V and J ends were trimmed by 2 bases and 10 bases, with 9 bases remaining between them. Germline V gives CDR1 SGHRS, CDR2 YFSETQ. CDR3 amino acids: CASSFSGIAFF. CDR3 coding DNA: TGCGCCAGCAGCTTTTCAGGGATAGCTTTCTTT.

This chain uses TRBV7-2 with TRBJ2-1, with 10 positions matching TRBD2. Losses at the gene ends were 0 bases for V and 7 bases for J; bases not matched to a gene: 6. This CDR3 spans 16 amino acids. The germline V gene has CDR1 SGHTA and CDR2 FQGNSA. The CDR3, as DNA: TGTGCCAGCAGCTTAGCGGTGGGTAGCGGGGGGAATGAGCAGTTCTTC. Encoded protein: CASSLAVGSGGNEQFF.

The rearrangement uses TRBV6-6 and TRBJ2-1, with 9 bases aligning to TRBD2. The CDR3 runs to 16 residues. Germline values: CDR1 MNHNY, CDR2 SVGAGI (reference sequence). Unmatched junction bases numbered 4, after V lost 0 bases and J lost 4 bases. The CDR3 DNA reads as TGTGCCAGCAGTTACTCAGGCGGGAGGGGTTACAATGAGCAGTTCTTC. Translating it yields CASSYSGGRGYNEQFF.

This clone has a handful of counts. The rearrangement joins TRBV7-2 to TRBJ2-5; D is uncertain. The CDR3 has 14 amino acids. The V and J ends lost 3 bases and 2 bases respectively, with 10 bases between them. CDR1 SGHTA and CDR2 FQGNSA come from the germline V gene. The CDR3 DNA sequence: TGTGCCAGCAGCTTTGTGGCTGGTCAAGAGACCCAGTACTTC. This gives the protein CASSFVAGQETQYF.

The rearrangement links TRBV2 to TRBJ1-1; D unclear. The germline V gene has CDR1 SNHLY and CDR2 FYNNEI. Trimming pared 5 bases from V and 8 bases from J, leaving 18 bases between. The CDR3 consists of 14 residues. The CDR3 sequence is CASSLRREGREAFF. Here the CDR3 DNA reads TGTGCCAGCAGTCTCCGGAGGGAGGGTAGAGAAGCTTTCTTT.

The V call is TRBV11-2, the J call TRBJ1-2; the D gene is possibly TRBD1 (6 bases). V lost 5 bases to trimming and J lost 4 bases, with 8 bases between them. This CDR3 region has 12 residues. From germline, CDR1 is SGHAT and CDR2 FQNNGV. The CDR3 DNA sequence: TGTGCCAGCAGCGAGGACAGCTATGGCTACACCTTC. Translating it yields CASSEDSYGYTF.

This clone appeared a few times. This chain uses TRBV7-6 with TRBJ2-1; D ambiguous. V was shortened by 5 bases and J by 4 bases, with 9 bases between the two germline ends. Germline CDR1 is SGHVS and CDR2 is FNYEAQ. The CDR3 covers 13 residues. The CDR3 nucleotides are TGTGCCAGCAGCCAATTGCAATACAATGAGCAGTTCTTC. It translates to CASSQLQYNEQFF.

CDR3 sequence: CASSEPYRRDLHF. CDR3 nucleotide sequence: TGTGCCAGCAGTGAACCCTACAGACGAGACCTCCACTTT. The chain recombines TRBV6-1 with TRBJ1-6; D gene unclear. Germline V gives CDR1 MNHNS, CDR2 SASEGT. The CDR3 extends over 13 amino acids. Deletions cut 2 bases from V and 15 bases from J, with 14 bases between.

In this sample, this clone turned up once. This chain joins TRBV10-3 and TRBJ1-5; 7 bases line up with TRBD1. Germline V gives CDR1 ENHRY, CDR2 SYGVKD. This CDR3 spans 15 amino acids. V lost 2 bases to trimming and J lost 5 bases; unmatched junction nucleotides: 6. CDR3 amino acids: CAISETGVADQPQHF. The CDR3 DNA reads TGTGCCATCAGTGAGACAGGGGTCGCGGATCAGCCCCAGCATTTT.

V is TRBV7-2 and J is TRBJ1-1, with D possibly matching TRBD1 (6 bases). This CDR3 comprises 14 residues. V lost 1 base and J lost 7, with 13 bases in between. From germline, CDR1 is SGHTA and CDR2 FQGNSA. The DNA for the CDR3 is TGTGCCAGCAGCTTAGACGGCAGGGGCTATGAAGCTTTCTTT. The encoded protein is CASSLDGRGYEAFF.

This clone was seen only once. The chain recombines TRBV6-5 with TRBJ1-5; D unresolved. Germline CDR1 MNHEY, CDR2 SVGAGI. The CDR3 is 15 residues long. Trimming removed 3 bases at V and 0 bases at J, with 9 bases between. This chain's CDR3 is CASSYSPYSNQPQHF. The CDR3, as DNA: TGTGCCAGCAGTTATAGCCCTTATAGCAATCAGCCCCAGCATTTT.